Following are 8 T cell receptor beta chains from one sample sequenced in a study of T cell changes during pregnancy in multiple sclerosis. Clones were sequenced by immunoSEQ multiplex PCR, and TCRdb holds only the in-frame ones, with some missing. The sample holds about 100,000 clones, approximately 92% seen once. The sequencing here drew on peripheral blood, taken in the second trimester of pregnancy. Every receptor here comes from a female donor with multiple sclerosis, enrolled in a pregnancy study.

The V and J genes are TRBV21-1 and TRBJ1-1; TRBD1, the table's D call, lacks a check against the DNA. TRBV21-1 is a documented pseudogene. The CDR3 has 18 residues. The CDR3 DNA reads TGTGCCAGCAGCAAAGGAGGGCAGGACAGGGGGGCGAACACTGAAGCTTTCTTT. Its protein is CASSKGGQDRGANTEAFF.

CDR3 DNA sequence: TGTGCCAGCAGTTTTTTGACTAGTGGGGGTCCTAATGAGCAGTTCTTC. It specifies CASSFLTSGGPNEQFF. The gene calls are TRBV2 and TRBJ2-1; a weak D match, TRBD2 (6 bases). The CDR3 extends over 16 amino acids. V was cut by 5 bases and J by 7 bases, with 21 bases left in between. Germline loops: CDR1 SNHLY, CDR2 FYNNEI. Full variable domain (rest looked up from reference TRBV2 and TRBJ2-1): EPEVTQTPSHQVTQMGQEVILRCVPISNHLYFYWYRQILGQKVEFLVSFYNNEISEKSEIFDDQFSVERPDGSNFTLKIRSTKLEDSAMYFCASSFLTSGGPNEQFFGPGTRLTVL.

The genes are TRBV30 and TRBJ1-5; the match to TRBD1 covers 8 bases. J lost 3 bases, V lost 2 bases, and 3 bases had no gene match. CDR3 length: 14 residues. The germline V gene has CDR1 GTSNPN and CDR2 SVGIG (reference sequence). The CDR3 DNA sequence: TGTGCCTGGAGTACGGACAGGGCCAATCAGCCCCAGCATTTT. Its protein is CAWSTDRANQPQHF.

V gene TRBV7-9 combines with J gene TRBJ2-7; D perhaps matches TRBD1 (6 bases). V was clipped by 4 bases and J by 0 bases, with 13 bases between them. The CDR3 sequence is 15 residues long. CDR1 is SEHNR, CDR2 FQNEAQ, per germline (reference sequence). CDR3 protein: CASSSPGQASYEQYF. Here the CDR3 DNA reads TGTGCCAGCAGCTCACCGGGACAAGCCTCCTACGAGCAGTACTTC.

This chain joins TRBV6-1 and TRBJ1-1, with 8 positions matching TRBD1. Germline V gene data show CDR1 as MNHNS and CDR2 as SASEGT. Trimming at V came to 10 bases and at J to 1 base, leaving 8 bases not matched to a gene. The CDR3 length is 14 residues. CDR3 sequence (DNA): TGTGCCATCCCCAGGGGGCGCAGGAACACTGAAGCTTTCTTT. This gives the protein CAIPRGRRNTEAFF.

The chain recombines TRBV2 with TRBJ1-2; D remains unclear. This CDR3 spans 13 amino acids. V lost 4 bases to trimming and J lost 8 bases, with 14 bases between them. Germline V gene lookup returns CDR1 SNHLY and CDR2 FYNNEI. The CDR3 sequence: CASSVAVSQGYTF. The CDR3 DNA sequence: TGTGCCAGCAGTGTCGCGGTCTCGCAAGGCTACACCTTC. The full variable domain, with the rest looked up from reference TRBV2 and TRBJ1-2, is EPEVTQTPSHQVTQMGQEVILRCVPISNHLYFYWYRQILGQKVEFLVSFYNNEISEKSEIFDDQFSVERPDGSNFTLKIRSTKLEDSAMYFCASSVAVSQGYTFGSGTRLTVV.

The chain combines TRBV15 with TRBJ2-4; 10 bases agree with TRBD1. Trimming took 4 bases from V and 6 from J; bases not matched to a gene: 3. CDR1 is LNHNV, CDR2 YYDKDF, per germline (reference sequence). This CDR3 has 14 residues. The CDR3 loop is CATSKGQGLNIQYF. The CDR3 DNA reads TGTGCCACCAGCAAGGGACAGGGGTTAAACATTCAGTACTTC.

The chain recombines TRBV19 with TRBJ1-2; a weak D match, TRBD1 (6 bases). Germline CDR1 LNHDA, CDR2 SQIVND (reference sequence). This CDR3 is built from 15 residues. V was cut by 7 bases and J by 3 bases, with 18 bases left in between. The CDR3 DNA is TGTGCCAGTAAATACGGGACACCCTCCGACTATGGCTACACCTTC. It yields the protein CASKYGTPSDYGYTF.